Listed here are 27 T cell receptor beta chains from one sample, sequenced in a study of Graves' ophthalmopathy and Graves' hyperthyroidism. Scientists amplified the TCR beta CDR3 regions from RNA transcripts. Second-round multiplex PCR came after first-round RT-PCR with HTBI primers. TCRdb redid the calling of the multiplex PCR reads with MiXCR, one entry per CDR3 protein. The top ten hold about 7% of the sample, which has about 390,000 distinct CDR3 sequences, 15% seen once. The sample comprised peripheral blood. These TCRs come from a woman younger than 30 with stable Graves' hyperthyroidism.

This clonotype was recorded many times. The chain links TRBV6-4 to TRBJ1-4; possible D gene TRBD1, 5 bases. The V gene lost 4 bases and the J gene lost 6 bases, with 12 bases spanning the gap. CDR1 MRHNA and CDR2 SNTAGT come from the germline V gene. The CDR3 has 14 amino acids. The CDR3 loop is CASSGDLGDEKLFF. The CDR3 DNA follows: TGTGCCAGCAGTGGGGACCTAGGGGATGAAAAACTGTTTTTT.

In its sample, this clonotype was seen many times. The CDR3, as DNA: TGTGCCAGCAGTTTGTTGGATACAGCAGGCGCTTTCTTT. This encodes CASSLLDTAGAFF. The chain recombines TRBV12-3 or TRBV12-4 with TRBJ1-1; D unclear. The CDR3 contains 13 residues. Trimming removed 3 bases from V and 11 bases from J, with 16 bases in between.

Only a few counts were recorded for this clonotype. The CDR3 sequence is CASSPDTSNQPQHF. The CDR3 DNA follows: TGTGCCAGCAGTCCGGACACTAGCAATCAGCCCCAGCATTTT. This chain connects TRBV12-3 or TRBV12-4 to TRBJ1-5; TRBD1 might be the D (5 bases). V was clipped by 5 bases and J by 0 bases, with 8 bases between them. CDR3 size: 14 residues.

The CDR3 DNA follows: TGTGCCAGCAGCCAAGGCAGAGACCGACGAAAAAACTATGGCTACACCTTC. As protein: CASSQGRDRRKNYGYTF. The chain joins TRBV3-1 to TRBJ1-2; D not resolved. Trimming cost V 1 base and J 2 bases, with 17 bases left between them. There are 17 residues in the CDR3. Germline V lookup: CDR1 LGHDT, CDR2 YNNKEL (reference sequence).

This clonotype has a handful of counts. The rearrangement joins TRBV15 to TRBJ2-5, with a possible D match to TRBD1 (5 bases). The CDR3 consists of 13 residues. Trimming pared 2 bases from V and 5 bases from J, leaving 9 bases between. From germline, CDR1 is LNHNV and CDR2 YYDKDF (reference sequence). CDR3 sequence: CATSRHGAETQYF. CDR3 DNA: TGTGCCACCAGCAGACATGGGGCGGAGACCCAGTACTTC. Drawing the rest from reference TRBV15 and TRBJ2-5, the complete variable domain is DAMVIQNPRYQVTQFGKPVTLSCSQTLNHNVMYWYQQKSSQAPKLLFHYYDKDFNNEADTPDNFQSRRPNTSFCFLDIRSPGLGDTAMYLCATSRHGAETQYFGPGTRLLVL.

A few counts support this clonotype. The rearrangement uses TRBV18 and TRBJ2-4; maybe TRBD2 (6 bases). The CDR3 has 14 residues. The germline V gene has CDR1 KGHSH and CDR2 LQKENI. Trimming removed 5 bases from V and 2 bases from J, with 10 bases in between. The CDR3 DNA is TGTGCCAGCTCATCACTAGCACCCAAAAACATTCAGTACTTC. Amino acid sequence: CASSSLAPKNIQYF.

This clonotype has at least ten counts. This sequence joins TRBV11-2 and TRBJ1-1; D call uncertain. The CDR3 extends over 13 amino acids. Germline lookup yields CDR1 SGHAT and CDR2 FQNNGV. V dropped 1 base and J dropped 11 bases, with 14 bases sitting between them. CDR3 residues: CASSLAWAVAAFF. CDR3 bases: TGTGCCAGCAGCTTAGCTTGGGCCGTTGCCGCTTTCTTT.

Many counts were recorded for this clonotype. This CDR3 is CASSQMETEAFF. CDR3 in DNA: TGCGCCAGCAGCCAAATGGAAACCGAAGCTTTCTTT. This chain connects TRBV4-1 to TRBJ1-1; unclear D gene. The CDR3 extends over 12 amino acids. Deletions cut 2 bases from V and 8 bases from J, with 9 bases between. From germline, CDR1 is MGHRA and CDR2 YSYEKL.

This clonotype was detected a few times. Germline and junction disagree at one end, which may indicate a read error. The V call is TRBV4-1, the J call TRBJ1-1; a possible D gene is TRBD1 (6 bases). This CDR3 has 15 residues. The germline CDR1 and CDR2 sequences are MGHRA and YSYEKL. The CDR3 DNA reads as TGCGCCAGCAGACAAGAACAGGGCCTGAACACTGAAGCTTTCTTT. Amino acids: CASRQEQGLNTEAFF.

This clonotype was counted many times. The rearrangement joins TRBV6-1 to TRBJ1-2, with D tentatively TRBD1 (5 bases). The germline V and J ends were trimmed by 7 bases and 2 bases, with 11 bases remaining between them. Germline V gene lookup returns CDR1 MNHNS and CDR2 SASEGT. The CDR3 runs to 13 residues. The CDR3 region is CASTPTANYGYTF. The DNA for the CDR3 is TGTGCCAGCACCCCGACAGCCAACTATGGCTACACCTTC.

This clonotype was seen at least ten times. The V and J genes are TRBV4-2 and TRBJ1-1, with 7 bases aligning to TRBD1. The CDR3 has 13 residues. Germline CDR1 is LGHNA and CDR2 is YNFKEQ. The J segment lost 5 bases and the V segment lost 7 bases, leaving 7 bases of the junction unmatched. This CDR3 reads CASTRQGVTEAFF. Here the CDR3 DNA reads TGTGCCAGCACCCGACAGGGTGTAACTGAAGCTTTCTTT.

The J gene is TRBJ2-2, the V gene TRBV24-1; D may be TRBD1 (5 bases). CDR3 length equals 17 residues. V was trimmed by 7 bases and J by 4 bases, leaving 21 bases between them. Germline V gene lookup returns CDR1 KGHDR and CDR2 SFDVKD. The CDR3 sequence is CATRSNPGSPSTGELFF. The CDR3 nucleotides are TGTGCCACCAGATCCAACCCAGGGTCCCCGTCCACCGGGGAGCTGTTTTTT.

This clonotype occurred a few times. The rearrangement joins TRBV4-2 to TRBJ1-1; possibly TRBD1 for D (5 bases). The V gene lost 4 bases and the J gene lost 1 base, with 10 bases spanning the gap. Per germline, CDR1 LGHNA and CDR2 YNFKEQ. The CDR3 spans 14 residues. For the CDR3, the DNA is TGTGCCAGCAGCCGGGGACGTCGGAACACTGAAGCTTTCTTT. Translated, it gives CASSRGRRNTEAFF.

The table lists this clonotype with many counts. This may be a read error, as it is one base from a much larger clone. V usage is TRBV6-1 and J usage is TRBJ1-1; D ambiguous. V was trimmed by 2 bases and J by 9 bases, leaving 16 bases between them. This CDR3 is built from 14 residues. Germline V lookup: CDR1 MNHNS, CDR2 SASEGT. The DNA for the CDR3 is TGTGCCAGCAGTGAATCCCAACTTAAAGAGAAAGCTTTCTTT. It translates to CASSESQLKEKAFF.

The gene calls are TRBV19 and TRBJ1-1; D gene uncertain. From germline, CDR1 is LNHDA and CDR2 SQIVND (reference sequence). This CDR3 has 13 amino acids. V was clipped by 7 bases and J by 1 base, with 10 bases between them. CDR3 nucleotide sequence: TGTGCCAGTACGGATCTCGGGAACACTGAAGCTTTCTTT. Protein sequence: CASTDLGNTEAFF.

This clonotype was recorded only once. The V call is TRBV10-1, the J call TRBJ1-1, with unresolved D. The germline V gene encodes CDR1 WNHNN and CDR2 SYGVQD (reference sequence). The CDR3 is 13 amino acids. V gave up 5 bases and J gave up 4 bases, with 11 bases separating them. The CDR3 protein is CASSSAASTEAFF. In DNA, the CDR3 is TGCGCCAGCAGTTCTGCGGCGAGCACTGAAGCTTTCTTT.

Only a few counts were recorded for this clonotype. The rearrangement links TRBV6-1 to TRBJ2-7, with a tentative D call TRBD1 (6 bases). This CDR3 has 13 amino acids. Between the trimmed V and J ends, which lost 8 bases and 6 bases, there was a span of 17 bases. The germline V gene has CDR1 MNHNS and CDR2 SASEGT. CDR3 DNA sequence: TGTGCCAGCGGCCGTACAGGGTATGTCGAGCAGTACTTC. Encoded protein: CASGRTGYVEQYF.

The gene calls are TRBV24-1 and TRBJ2-7; possibly TRBD2 for D (5 bases). CDR1 is KGHDR, CDR2 SFDVKD, per germline. Deletions cut 3 bases from V and 3 bases from J, with 5 bases between. This CDR3 spans 12 amino acids. CDR3 protein: CATSDTSYEQYV. The CDR3 DNA follows: TGTGCCACCAGTGATACTAGCTACGAGCAGTACGTC.

This clonotype was seen repeatedly, ten times or more. This sequence joins TRBV11-2 and TRBJ2-7, with TRBD2 identical over 11 bases. Germline loops: CDR1 SGHAT, CDR2 FQNNGV. Unmatched junction bases numbered 3, after V lost 0 bases and J lost 2 bases. The CDR3 contains 16 residues. CDR3 coding DNA: TGTGCCAGCAGCTTAGACTCTAGCGGGGGGCCCTACGAGCAGTACTTC. It translates to CASSLDSSGGPYEQYF.

Points on this clonotype: A much more abundant neighbour one base away suggests this may be a read error. This chain joins TRBV27 and TRBJ1-1; D unresolved. CDR1 is MNHEY and CDR2 is SMNVEV in the germline V gene (reference sequence). CDR3 size: 14 residues. As DNA, the CDR3 is TGTGCCAGCTTTGACGGATTTATGAACACTGAAGCTTGCTTT. This codes for CASFDGFMNTEACF.

This clonotype was recorded at least ten times. The chain recombines TRBV11-2 with TRBJ2-2, with 7 bases fitting TRBD1. After removal of 1 base from V and 5 bases from J, the junction contained 4 bases not matched to a gene. CDR3 length equals 15 residues. The germline V gene encodes CDR1 SGHAT and CDR2 FQNNGV. The CDR3 nucleotides read TGTGCCAGCAGCTTAGTCGGCAGGGGGACCGGGGAGCTGTTTTTT. It encodes CASSLVGRGTGELFF.

J is TRBJ1-1 and V is TRBV29-1, with a tentative D call TRBD1 (5 bases). Germline V gene lookup returns CDR1 SQVTM and CDR2 ANQGSEA. The CDR3 has 13 residues. V was cut by 5 bases and J by 10 bases, with 20 bases left in between. CDR3 sequence: CSVHPGGTGGAFF. The CDR3 bases are TGCAGCGTTCACCCCGGGGGGACGGGAGGAGCTTTCTTT.

This clonotype was detected ten times or more. The CDR3 sequence is CASGPTGTSHYEQYF. DNA of the CDR3: TGTGCCAGCGGGCCAACCGGGACTTCTCACTACGAGCAGTACTTC. The V call is TRBV6-2 or TRBV6-3, the J call TRBJ2-7; a weak D match, TRBD2 (6 bases). The CDR3 sequence is 15 residues long. V shed 8 bases and J shed 3 bases, with 20 bases lying between them. CDR1 MNHEY and CDR2 SVGEGT come from the germline V gene.

The chain combines TRBV12-3 or TRBV12-4 with TRBJ1-2, with D uncertain. The V end was cut by 4 bases, the J end by 5 bases, with 14 bases between. The CDR3 consists of 14 residues. CDR3 sequence (DNA): TGTGCCAGCAGTTCGGGCTTCTTCGGGTATGGCTACACCTTC. This sequence encodes CASSSGFFGYGYTF.

With regard to this clonotype: A single base separates this from a much larger clone, so it may be a read error. The gene calls are TRBV19 and TRBJ1-1; no firm D call. From germline, CDR1 is LNHDA and CDR2 SQIVND (reference sequence). This CDR3 contains 11 residues. The CDR3 nucleotides are TGTGCCAGTAGTCCCGGCCCTGAAGCTTGCTTT. Its protein product is CASSPGPEACF. The complete variable domain, with remaining parts taken from reference TRBV19 and TRBJ1-1, reads DGGITQSPKYLFRKEGQNVTLSCEQNLNHDAMYWYRQDPGQGLRLIYYSQIVNDFQKGDIAEGYSVSREKKESFPLTVTSAQKNPTAFYLCASSPGPEACFGQGTRLTVV.

This clonotype was observed many times. The chain joins TRBV20-1 to TRBJ2-7, with TRBD1 matching 7 bases. Germline CDR1 is DFQATT and CDR2 is SNEGSKA (reference sequence). CDR3 length: 14 residues. The V segment lost 7 bases and the J segment 2 bases; nucleotides outside the gene matches: 11. This CDR3 reads CSVRGPSPTYEQYF. The CDR3, as DNA: TGCAGTGTTAGGGGGCCCTCCCCTACCTACGAGCAGTACTTC.

The chain recombines TRBV27 with TRBJ2-7, with D possibly matching TRBD2 (7 bases). Germline V lookup: CDR1 MNHEY, CDR2 SMNVEV (reference sequence). The CDR3 length is 15 residues. Trimming pared 7 bases from V and 7 bases from J, leaving 23 bases between. The CDR3 loop reads CASTPGAGAHREQYF. The CDR3 DNA is TGTGCCAGCACCCCGGGCGCGGGGGCGCACCGGGAGCAGTACTTC.